Each of the 2 T cell receptor beta chains below was sequenced from the same sample in a study of shared clonotypes between healthy human individuals. Measured with immunoSEQ multiplex PCR; TCRdb has only the in-frame clones, and not every one. The profile shows 1.4 million or so clones, roughly 98.5% of them singletons. The sample taken for sequencing was naive CD4+ T cells sorted from blood. The subset was: CD45RA+ positively selected. The source is a man aged 25-40 years in good health.

This chain uses TRBV9 with TRBJ1-2; 9 bases fit TRBD1. CDR3 size: 15 residues. Germline CDR1 reads SGDLS; CDR2 reads YYNGEE. With V trimmed by 4 bases and J by 6 bases, 10 bases remained unmatched. Here the CDR3 reads CASSNSGTGFDGYTF. The CDR3 DNA follows: TGTGCCAGCAGCAACTCCGGGACAGGGTTCGATGGCTACACCTTC.

Concerning this clone itself: The same CDR3 is also encoded by other DNA sequences in this sample. The CDR3 spells CASSLGSGSTDTQYF. In DNA form, the CDR3 reads TGTGCCAGCAGCTTAGGAAGCGGTAGCACAGATACGCAGTATTTT. This sequence joins TRBV7-9 and TRBJ2-3; possibly TRBD2 for D (5 bases). Per germline, CDR1 SEHNR and CDR2 FQNEAQ (reference sequence). Trimming removed 1 base at V and 0 bases at J, with 8 bases between. CDR3 length equals 15 residues.